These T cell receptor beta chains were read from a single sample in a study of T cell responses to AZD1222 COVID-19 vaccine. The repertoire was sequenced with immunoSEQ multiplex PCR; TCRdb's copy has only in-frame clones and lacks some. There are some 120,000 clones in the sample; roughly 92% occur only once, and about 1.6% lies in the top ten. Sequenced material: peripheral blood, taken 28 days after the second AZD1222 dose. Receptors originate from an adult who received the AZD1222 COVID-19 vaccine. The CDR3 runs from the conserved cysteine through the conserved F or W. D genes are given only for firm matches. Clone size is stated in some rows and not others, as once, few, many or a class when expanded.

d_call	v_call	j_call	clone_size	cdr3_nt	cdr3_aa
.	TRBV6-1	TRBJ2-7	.	TGTGCCAGCAGTGAAGTTACGTGGCTCCCCTACGAGCAGTACTTC	CASSEVTWLPYEQYF
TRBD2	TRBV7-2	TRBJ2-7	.	TGTGCCAGCAGCTTCCCGGGTAGCGGGAGGGCCATAAGGGTTTACGAGCAGTACTTC	CASSFPGSGRAIRVYEQYF
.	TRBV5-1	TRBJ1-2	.	TGCGCCAGCGGCCTTGGCAGGGGTGACGGCTACACCTTC	CASGLGRGDGYTF
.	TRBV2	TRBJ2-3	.	TGTGCCAGCATACTCTCTGGAGGGGGGAACGTAGATACGCAGTATTTT	CASILSGGGNVDTQYF
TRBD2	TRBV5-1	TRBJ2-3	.	TGCGCCAGCAGGGGACCGGGAGGGGATACGCAGTATTTT	CASRGPGGDTQYF
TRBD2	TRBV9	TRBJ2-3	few	TGTGCCAGCGAACCGGGACTAGTGTCCGCAGATACGCAGTATTTT	CASEPGLVSADTQYF
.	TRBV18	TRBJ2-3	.	TGTGCCAGCTATTTAGGCGGTAAAGATACGCAGTATTTT	CASYLGGKDTQYF
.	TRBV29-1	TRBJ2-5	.	TGCAGCGTCAGACACAACGCCCAAGAGACCCAGTACTTC	CSVRHNAQETQYF
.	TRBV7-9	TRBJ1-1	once	TGTGCCAGCAGCTTATCCCATCTCGCTTTCTTT	CASSLSHLAFF
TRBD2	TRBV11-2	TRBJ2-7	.	TGTGCCAGCACCCCCGGACTAGCCAAATACGAGCAGTACTTC	CASTPGLAKYEQYF
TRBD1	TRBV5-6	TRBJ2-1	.	TGTGCCAGCAGCTTGGGAAGGGGGCGAATCCACAATGAGCAGTTCTTC	CASSLGRGRIHNEQFF
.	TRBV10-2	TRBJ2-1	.	TGCGCCAGCAAGGACGGAGGACCGAATGAGCAGTTCTTC	CASKDGGPNEQFF
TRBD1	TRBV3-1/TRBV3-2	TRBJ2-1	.	TGTGCCAGCAGCCCATCGGACAGGGCCCACAATGAGCAGTTCTTC	CASSPSDRAHNEQFF
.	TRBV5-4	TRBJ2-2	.	TGTGCCAGCAGTCGTGGGGGGACTCCCCACGGGGAGCTGTTTTTT	CASSRGGTPHGELFF
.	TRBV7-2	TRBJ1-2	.	TGTGCCAGCAGCTTTGGGCAGGGTGAGCACTATGGCTACACCTTC	CASSFGQGEHYGYTF
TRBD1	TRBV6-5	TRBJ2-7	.	TGTGCCACGAGACAGGGACAGGGGTCCTACGAGCAGTACTTC	CATRQGQGSYEQYF
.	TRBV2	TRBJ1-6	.	TGTGCCAGCAGTGAATGGCAGAGAGATAATTCACCCCTCCACTTT	CASSEWQRDNSPLHF
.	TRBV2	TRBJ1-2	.	TGTGCCAGCAATCCTCTTGGGGGGACGGGCTACACCTTC	CASNPLGGTGYTF
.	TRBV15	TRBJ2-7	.	TGTGCCACCAGCAGACCCGGAAGGGGTGTCCACGAGCAGTACTTC	CATSRPGRGVHEQYF
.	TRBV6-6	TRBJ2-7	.	TGTGCCACTCGGGCGTTCTACGAGCAGTACTTC	CATRAFYEQYF
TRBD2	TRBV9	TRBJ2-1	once	TGTGCCAGCAGCTCAGAACTAGCGGGAGTTGATGAGCAGTTCTTC	CASSSELAGVDEQFF
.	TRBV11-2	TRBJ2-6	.	TGTGCCAGCAGCCTTAGAAAAACAGGTTACTCTGGGGCCAACGTCCTGACTTTC	CASSLRKTGYSGANVLTF